This TCR beta chain was sequenced for a study of CD8 T cells in Susac syndrome. Deletions cut 4 bases from V and 4 bases from J, with 13 bases between. From germline, CDR1 is DFQATT and CDR2 SNEGSKA (reference sequence). The CDR3 extends over 13 amino acids. After extraction with the RNeasy kit, roughly 0.45 to 1 ug of the RNA was reverse transcribed using random hexamers. Via MiXCR, TCRdb re-called the immunoSEQ multiplex PCR reads, giving one row per CDR3 protein. The sample lists approximately 110,000 distinct CDR3 sequences, 80% to 95% occurring once. J is TRBJ1-1 and V is TRBV20-1; D is ambiguous. The sequencing sample was made of CD8+ T cells from PBMCs. The source of this sequence is a human donor with multiple sclerosis. CDR3 sequence (DNA): TGCAGTGCTATTACCGTAGAGGGCACTGAAGCTTTCTTT. It translates to CSAITVEGTEAFF.